This TCR beta chain originates from a study of regulatory T cells in long-lasting Graves disease (dated by TCRdb to the early 2020s). Regarding the complete study: Newly diagnosed Graves' disease patients had taken antithyroid drugs for less than 3 months. Patients with persistent Graves' disease were compared with patients with newly diagnosed Graves' disease using TCR sequencing and RNA sequencing of peripheral blood. The study was registered as a clinical trial and conducted in China. A total of about 35 samples underwent TCR sequencing, from about 13 patients with persistent Graves' disease and some 20 patients with newly diagnosed Graves' disease. Findings and caveats that apply to the study as a whole: Preferential use of TRBV28, TRBJ1-2 and TRBJ2-5 was observed in persistent disease, whereas TRBV20-1 and TRBJ2-1 were favored in newly diagnosed disease. Only the TCR beta chain was sequenced and analyzed. Only peripheral blood was studied, because thyroid tissue, the primary lesion, was inaccessible. A larger number of public clonotypes was shared among persistent patients (approximately 2,600) than among newly diagnosed patients (around 970). Lower TCR Shannon entropy and fewer highly expanded clones were observed in persistent Graves' disease patients than in newly diagnosed patients, which suggested clonal expansion. As a limitation, the authors acknowledged that the small sample size may reduce accuracy.

Of note for this clonotype: Its antigen target is currently unknown. Nothing much larger sits one base from this clone, and base qualities are not available.

What this sample's time point label stands for: newly diagnosed GD, antithyroid drugs for less than 3 months. For both TCR sequencing and RNA sequencing, RNA was extracted from PBMCs in TRIzol. Graves' disease was diagnosed according to American Thyroid Association guidelines. Patients for the study were recruited at an endocrinology department in Xi'an, China. Each patient gave approximately 8.8 milliliters of peripheral blood, collected in an EDTA anticoagulant tube. Ficoll Paque Plus density gradient separation was used to isolate PBMCs, and no further T cell sorting was performed. An Agilent 2100 Bioanalyzer and agarose gel were used to assess RNA quality, and a NanoDrop 2000 was used to measure RNA concentration. The CDR3 holds 14 amino acids from the cysteine to the phenylalanine. This entry keeps only the CDR3 DNA: 42 bases, framed from base 1. The germline V gene (reference sequence) specifies LGHDT as CDR1 and YNNKEL as CDR2. V gives up 7 bases and J gives up 2 bases, and the segment between their germline ends measures 14 bases.

Libraries came from multiplex PCR. TCRdb records Illumina HiSeq 4000 as the sequencer. iRepertoire HTBI primers and Arm-PCR amplification of CDR3 regions were used to construct TCR beta libraries. Gel purification was performed on PCR products prior to sequencing. In the authors' own workflow: A total of 62 TRBV and some 15 TRBJ segments were identified across samples and were used for gene usage analysis of CDR3 amino acid clonotypes. Filtered high-quality paired reads were merged into contigs using COPE and FqMerger. BLAST was used to align contigs to IMGT TRBV, TRBD and TRBJ reference genes, and CDR3 was defined according to IMGT. Any clonotype with a frequency above 0.1% was counted as a highly expanded clone. Shannon entropy was used to measure repertoire diversity, and the Gini coefficient was used to measure V-J evenness. A clonotype was considered public if more than one individual shared it. TCRdb took the public reads, trimmed them with fastp at Q25, ran MiXCR for clone calling and kept in-frame beta chains. Rows with one shared CDR3 protein collapse into an entry with the most common genes and DNA. TCRdb's processing, not the study's, gives the V and J calls here. Counted in this sample were 400,000 to 550,000 distinct CDR3 sequences; about 15% of them appeared once. The biggest ten clones account for approximately 15% of the sample.

These sequences were also reported in another study, on T cells in Graves' hyperthyroidism and ophthalmopathy. From that second study: Graves' hyperthyroidism was defined as stable when no progression to ophthalmopathy occurred over 18 months of follow-up. The hyperthyroidism patients were between 18 and 65 years old and newly diagnosed, with a disease duration of less than 2 months. The study excluded patients with uncontrolled infections, other autoimmune diseases, pregnancy or lactation. Diagnoses were based on clinical symptoms, serum thyroxine and TRAb, thyroid ultrasound and orbital computed tomography. The TCR CDR3 was subjected to a first round of RT-PCR using the HTBI primer set and the Qiagen OneStep RT-PCR kit. Blood samples also contained most of the expanded thyroid clonotypes (frequency above 0.001), which suggests that blood repertoires may reflect thyroid immune responses. Ophthalmopathy was separated from stable hyperthyroidism by a 13 V-J signature model, with approximately 89% sensitivity and approximately 81% specificity obtained in cross-validation and 80%/75% obtained in testing. During validation, the model predicted progression to ophthalmopathy a median of approximately 6 months ahead of onset, with approximately 71% sensitivity and under 85% specificity. A discovery cohort of around 98 patients, 43 with Graves' ophthalmopathy and about 58 with stable Graves' hyperthyroidism, was used to find distinguishing TCR V-J signatures. Whether ophthalmopathy could be predicted prospectively was tested in an independent validation cohort made up of roughly 19 hyperthyroidism patients plus 17 patients who later progressed to ophthalmopathy. The 85 to 100 discovery patients were divided at random into training and test sets in a 7:3 ratio. Thyroid tissue and blood T-cell repertoires from six Graves' hyperthyroidism patients were also compared in the study. After blood sampling, hyperthyroidism patients were treated with methimazole at a starting dose of 30 mg daily, and ophthalmopathy patients were treated with high-dose intravenous methylprednisolone. A second multiplex PCR round built the libraries, followed by size selection and purification. Sequencing of the libraries was done on an Illumina HiSeq2000 using paired-end 100 bp reads. Raw data were processed with SOAPnuke, discarding reads with adapters, uncalled bases, mean Phred below 15, or no exact constant-primer or identifier match. High-quality paired reads were merged with COPE v1.2.5, and unique nucleotide sequences were defined as clonotypes. MiTCR v1.1 was used to align the clonotypes against IMGT TRBV, TRBD and TRBJ reference segments. Only V-J combinations with frequency above 0.0001, covering about 99% of repertoires, were analysed. The TCS score was defined as the ratio of F50 (clonal expansion) to E x V (chaos), calculated using BLOSUM62-based TCRdist between CDR3 peptides within each V-J. Welch's t-statistics and random forest reduced fewer than 600 V-J features to 13, which were used in a naive Bayes classifier (R e1071). Sample size was not statistically predetermined, and investigators were not blinded to group allocation. The paper reports TCR Vbeta CDR3 sequencing of approximately 140 peripheral blood samples: approximately 41 ophthalmopathy, under 80 hyperthyroidism and around 17 progressor patients.

The sample consisted of peripheral blood mononuclear cells (PBMCs), taken at new diagnosis, from a patient treated with antithyroid drugs. The source is a woman between 25 and 40 years old with Graves disease. Donor details come from another sample of the same person, matched by shared clones. The chain joins TRBV3-1 to TRBJ2-5, with TRBD2 tentatively as D gene (6 bases match). This receptor has the CDR3 CASTTGGLQETQYF. The base sequence is TGTGCCAGCACTACCGGGGGATTACAAGAGACCCAGTACTTC.